The 6 T cell receptor beta chains listed next were all sequenced from one sample in a study of blood T cell repertoires in COVID-19. Some clones are missing from TCRdb's copy, which holds only in-frame ones; the method was immunoSEQ multiplex PCR. The data show roughly 100,000 clones, roughly 92% seen once. Sequencing was carried out using peripheral blood. The receptors stem from a woman aged 45-65 years with COVID-19, enrolled during active disease.

The rearrangement joins TRBV10-3 to TRBJ2-2, with 7 bases that match TRBD1. V shed 2 bases and J 5 bases; nucleotides not matched to a gene: 8. This CDR3 contains 16 residues. Looked up from germline, CDR1 is ENHRY and CDR2 is SYGVKD. CDR3 amino acids: CAISELGQLSTGELFF. The CDR3 region has the DNA TGTGCCATCAGTGAGCTGGGACAGCTGAGTACCGGGGAGCTGTTTTTT.

The rearrangement joins TRBV11-3 to TRBJ1-4; D might be TRBD1 (5 bases). V was pared by 5 bases and J by 10 bases, with 17 bases between. Germline loops: CDR1 SGHNT, CDR2 YENEEA. The CDR3 consists of 14 residues. CDR3 amino acids: CASSLRQNWGKLFF. In DNA, the CDR3 is TGTGCCAGCAGCCTCCGACAGAACTGGGGAAAACTGTTTTTT.

In this sample, this clone turned up once. The chain is built from TRBV6-2 or TRBV6-3 and TRBJ2-1; TRBD2 matches 8 bases. The CDR3 length is 16 residues. With V trimmed by 4 bases and J by 2 bases, 7 bases remained unmatched. Looked up from germline, CDR1 is MNHEY and CDR2 is SVGEGT. The CDR3 DNA sequence: TGTGCCAGCAGTTCCCCCGGGACTAGAGCCTACAATGAGCAGTTCTTC. It translates to CASSSPGTRAYNEQFF.

The chain couples TRBV19 to TRBJ2-7; 7 positions agree with TRBD1. From germline, CDR1 is LNHDA and CDR2 SQIVND (reference sequence). The CDR3 length is 13 residues. The CDR3 DNA follows: TGTGCTTCCCGGGACAGCTTTACCTACGAGCAGTACTTC. It specifies CASRDSFTYEQYF.

This chain joins TRBV4-3 and TRBJ2-3, with a weak D call TRBD2 (6 bases). Looked up from germline, CDR1 is LGHNA and CDR2 is YSLEER. The CDR3 length is 16 residues. V gave up 1 base and J gave up 2 bases, with 13 bases separating them. The CDR3 protein is CASSQATRAYTDTQYF. The CDR3 nucleotides read TGCGCCAGCAGCCAAGCGACTAGAGCCTACACAGATACGCAGTATTTT.

The gene calls are TRBV7-8 and TRBJ2-5, with 7 bases fitting TRBD2. The trim removed 3 bases at V and 4 bases at J, leaving 5 bases unmatched. From germline, CDR1 is SGHVS and CDR2 FQNEAQ. This CDR3 comprises 14 residues. The CDR3 coding sequence is TGTGCCAGCAGCTTTGGACTAGGAAGAGAGACCCAGTACTTC. This translates into CASSFGLGRETQYF. Together with reference TRBV7-8 and TRBJ2-5, the CDR3 gives the full variable domain: GAGVSQSPRYKVAKRGQDVALRCDPISGHVSLFWYQQALGQGPEFLTYFQNEAQLDKSGLPSDRFFAERPEGSVSTLKIQRTQQEDSAVYLCASSFGLGRETQYFGPGTRLLVL.